Each of the 12 T cell receptor beta chains below was sequenced from the same sample in a study of HIV-infected patients and healthy controls. Antiretroviral therapy had run roughly three months, about 14 weeks, before follow-up blood collection. No cell fractionation was done, so the repertoire covers all unsorted peripheral blood T cells. Approximately 510 ng RNA was reverse transcribed with alpha and beta constant-region primers. Each of the alpha and beta chains got its own library through chain-specific third strand synthesis with indices. TCRdb analysed the 5' RACE reads with MiXCR anew, one entry per CDR3 protein. The table lists several thousand distinct CDR3 sequences, 20% of them singletons. The sample was blood, taken during antiretroviral therapy. The receptors were gathered from an adult with HIV infection.

The chain has TRBV29-1 and TRBJ2-7; weak D call: TRBD1 (5 bases). Germline CDR1 SQVTM, CDR2 ANQGSEA. V shed 4 bases and J shed 6 bases, with 7 bases lying between them. This CDR3 is built from 10 residues. The CDR3 DNA sequence: TGCAGCGTTGGAGACAGCGAGCAGTACTTC. Translating gives CSVGDSEQYF.

This clonotype was seen a handful of times. The chain combines TRBV7-9 with TRBJ1-6; D is uncertain. The germline V gene encodes CDR1 SEHNR and CDR2 FQNEAQ (reference sequence). The CDR3 is made up of 12 amino acids. Trimming removed 4 bases from V and 7 bases from J, with 5 bases in between. The CDR3 DNA follows: TGTGCCAGCAGCTCCCAGAATTCACCCCTCCACTTT. Protein: CASSSQNSPLHF. Supplemented by reference TRBV7-9 and TRBJ1-6, the full variable domain reads DTGVSQNPRHKITKRGQNVTFRCDPISEHNRLYWYRQTLGQGPEFLTYFQNEAQLEKSRLLSDRFSAERPKGSFSTLEIQRTEQGDSAMYLCASSSQNSPLHFGNGTRLTVT.

This clonotype was seen only a few times. This chain joins TRBV10-3 and TRBJ2-3; D unresolved. The CDR3 is 13 residues long. In germline, CDR1 is ENHRY, CDR2 SYGVKD. V lost 7 bases and J 0 bases, leaving 8 bases between the germline ends. CDR3 residues: CAINRESTDTQYF. CDR3 DNA sequence: TGTGCCATCAACCGAGAGAGCACAGATACGCAGTATTTT.

A remark on this clonotype: Since a much larger clone is just one base distant, this may be a read error. V is TRBV27 and J is TRBJ1-5; the match to TRBD1 covers 11 bases. CDR3 length: 15 amino acids. Germline loops: CDR1 MNHEY, CDR2 SMNVEV (reference sequence). V shed 3 bases, J shed 9 bases, and the junction held 7 bases outside the gene matches. The CDR3 DNA reads TGTGCCAGCAGTTTTCCCCCGGACAGGGGGCCGCCCCAGCATTTT. This codes for CASSFPPDRGPPQHF.

This clonotype is deemed medium-sized. The J gene is TRBJ2-3, the V gene TRBV6-1, with D uncertain. Germline V gives CDR1 MNHNS, CDR2 SASEGT. V was cut by 3 bases and J by 2 bases, with 9 bases left in between. The CDR3 has 14 amino acids. CDR3 residues: CASSDRIPTDTQYF. The DNA for the CDR3 is TGTGCCAGCAGTGACCGGATTCCCACAGATACGCAGTATTTT.

This clonotype showed up many times. V gene TRBV12-3 or TRBV12-4 combines with J gene TRBJ2-3; TRBD2 aligns across 9 bases. The ends lost 4 bases at V and 6 bases at J; junction bases unmatched: 17. The CDR3 covers 18 residues. CDR3 region: CASSSAHSGGRTPDTQYF. As DNA, the CDR3 is TGTGCCAGCAGTTCAGCCCACAGCGGGGGGCGCACACCCGATACGCAGTATTTT.

This clonotype qualifies as medium-sized (0.01 to 0.1%). In nucleotides, the CDR3 is TGTGCCATCAGTGAGAACAGTGGCAATCAGCCCCAGCATTTT. Its protein is CAISENSGNQPQHF. The chain carries TRBV10-3 and TRBJ1-5; D gene unclear. Germline CDR1 is ENHRY and CDR2 is SYGVKD. There are 14 residues in the CDR3. With 2 bases removed from V and 2 bases from J, the gap between germline ends came to 7 bases.

The chain joins TRBV20-1 to TRBJ1-5; D is perhaps TRBD1 (6 bases). V shed 2 bases and J shed 3 bases, with 11 bases lying between them. From germline, CDR1 is DFQATT and CDR2 SNEGSKA (reference sequence). The CDR3 totals 14 residues. The CDR3 here is CSARQGSDNQPQHF. Here the CDR3 DNA reads TGCAGTGCTAGACAGGGGAGCGACAATCAGCCCCAGCATTTT.

Points on this clonotype: A clone one base away is much larger, so this may be a read error. The chain links TRBV19 to TRBJ2-3; TRBD2 is a possible D gene (5 bases). The CDR3 has 16 amino acids. Germline assignment: CDR1 LNHDA and CDR2 SQIVND (reference sequence). Trimming took 4 bases from V and 0 from J, leaving 14 bases between them. The CDR3 protein is CASSTGAVTSTDTQYF. CDR3 bases: TGTGCCAGTAGTACTGGAGCGGTGACTAGCACAGATACGCAGTATTTT.

With respect to this clonotype: This may be a read error, as it is one base from a much larger clone. This rearrangement joins TRBV12-3 or TRBV12-4 to TRBJ2-7; 12 bases line up with TRBD2. Trimming at V came to 4 bases and at J to 7 bases, leaving 8 bases not matched to a gene. The CDR3 is 15 residues long. For the CDR3, the DNA is TGTGCCAGCAGTTCTAGCGGGGGGGCCCTAGGAGAGCAGTACTTC. It encodes CASSSSGGALGEQYF.

This clonotype is categorized as medium-sized. The CDR3 region is CASSERQGGPNEQFF. CDR3 sequence (DNA): TGTGCCAGCAGCGAGCGACAGGGAGGGCCCAATGAGCAGTTCTTC. The chain combines TRBV9 with TRBJ2-1, with D perhaps TRBD1 or TRBD2 (7 bases each). Germline CDR1 is SGDLS and CDR2 is YYNGEE. The CDR3 contains 15 residues. V lost 3 bases to trimming and J lost 6 bases, with 16 bases between them.

At least ten counts were recorded for this clonotype. The V gene is TRBV6-5, the J gene TRBJ2-7; D gene unclear. The germline V gene encodes CDR1 MNHEY and CDR2 SVGAGI. This CDR3 has 12 residues. V lost 3 bases to trimming and J lost 7 bases, with 10 bases between them. Written as DNA, the CDR3 is TGTGCCAGCAGTTATTCGGGTACGGAGCAGTACTTC. Protein sequence: CASSYSGTEQYF.